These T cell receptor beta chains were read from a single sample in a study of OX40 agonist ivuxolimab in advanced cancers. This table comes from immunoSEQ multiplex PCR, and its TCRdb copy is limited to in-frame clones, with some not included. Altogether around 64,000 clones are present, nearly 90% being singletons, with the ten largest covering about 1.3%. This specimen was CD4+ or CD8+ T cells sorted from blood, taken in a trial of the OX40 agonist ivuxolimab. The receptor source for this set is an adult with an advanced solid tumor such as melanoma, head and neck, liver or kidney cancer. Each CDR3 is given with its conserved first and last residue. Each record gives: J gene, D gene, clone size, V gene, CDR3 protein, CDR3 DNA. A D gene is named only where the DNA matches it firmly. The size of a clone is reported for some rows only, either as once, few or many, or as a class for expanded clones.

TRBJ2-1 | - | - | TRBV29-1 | CSVVFRDTNGNEQFF | TGCAGCGTTGTATTCCGGGACACCAATGGGAATGAGCAGTTCTTC
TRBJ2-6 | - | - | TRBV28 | CASSMSSGANVLTF | TGTGCCAGCAGCATGAGCTCTGGGGCCAACGTCCTGACTTTC
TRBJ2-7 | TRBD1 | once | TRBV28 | CASSSGTGAFGKQYF | TGTGCCAGCAGCTCCGGGACAGGGGCCTTCGGAAAGCAGTACTTC
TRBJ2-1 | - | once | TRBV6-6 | CASSRNGFEQFF | TGTGCCAGCAGCCGAAATGGGTTTGAGCAGTTCTTC
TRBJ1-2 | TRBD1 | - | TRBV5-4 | CASSFPGQNGYTF | TGTGCCAGCAGCTTTCCGGGACAGAATGGCTACACCTTC
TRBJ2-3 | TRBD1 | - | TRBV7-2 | CASSRQGATSTDTQYF | TGTGCCAGCAGCCGACAGGGGGCGACTAGCACAGATACGCAGTATTTT
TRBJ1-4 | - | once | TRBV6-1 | CASRAGPNNEKLFF | TGTGCCAGCAGGGCGGGACCGAATAATGAAAAACTGTTTTTT
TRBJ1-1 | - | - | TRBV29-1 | CSVGEARTEAFF | TGCAGCGTCGGGGAGGCCCGCACTGAAGCTTTCTTT
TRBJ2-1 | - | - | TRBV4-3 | CASRLGVLSNEQFF | TGCGCCAGCAGGCTGGGGGTCTTATCCAATGAGCAGTTCTTC
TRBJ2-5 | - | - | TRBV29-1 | CSVEDLHPRKGTQYF | TGCAGCGTTGAAGATCTCCACCCTAGAAAAGGGACCCAGTACTTC
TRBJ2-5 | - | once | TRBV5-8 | CASSWNGQETQYF | TGTGCCAGCAGCTGGAACGGGCAAGAGACCCAGTACTTC
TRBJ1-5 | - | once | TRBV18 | CASSPPGNSNQPQHF | TGTGCCAGCTCACCACCGGGAAATAGCAATCAGCCCCAGCATTTT
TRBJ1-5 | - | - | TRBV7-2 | CASSPRSTAGQPQHF | TGTGCCAGCAGCCCGCGGAGTACAGCGGGTCAGCCCCAGCATTTT
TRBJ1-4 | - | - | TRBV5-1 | CASSLAGTDDNEKLFF | TGCGCCAGCAGCTTGGCCGGGACCGACGATAATGAAAAACTGTTTTTT
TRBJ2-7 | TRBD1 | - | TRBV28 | CASSHGDRGRGRSYEQYF | TGTGCCAGCAGTCATGGGGACAGGGGGAGGGGTAGGTCCTACGAGCAGTACTTC
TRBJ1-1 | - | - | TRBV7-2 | CASGMSTEAFF | TGTGCCAGCGGGATGAGCACTGAAGCTTTCTTT
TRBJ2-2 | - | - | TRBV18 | CASSRVETSNTGELFF | TGTGCCAGCTCACGGGTGGAGACCTCGAACACCGGGGAGCTGTTTTTT
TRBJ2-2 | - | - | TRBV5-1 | CASMSVTKNTGELFF | TGCGCCAGCATGTCAGTTACAAAGAACACCGGGGAGCTGTTTTTT
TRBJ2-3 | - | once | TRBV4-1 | CASSRVEGVDSDTQYF | TGCGCCAGCAGCCGAGTGGAAGGGGTGGATTCGGATACGCAGTATTTT
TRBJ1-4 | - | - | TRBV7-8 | CASSLAAGSGTQKLFF | TGTGCCAGCAGCTTAGCTGCGGGGTCAGGGACGCAAAAACTGTTTTTT